The text below deals with one T cell receptor (beta chain). The data derive from a study of PD-L1 blockade in urothelial cancer. Background on the study: Male sex and bladder-origin urothelial cancer were recorded for about 85% of the roughly 30 patients.

The germline CDR1 and CDR2 sequences are LNHDA and SQIVND (reference sequence). J was trimmed by 4 bases and V by 5 bases; bases with no gene match: 8. There are 16 residues in the CDR3. Assay: immunoSEQ multiplex PCR; the TCRdb copy retains only in-frame clones and omits some. The sample holds some 60,000 clones, approximately 86% seen once. The sequencing used PBMCs, collected around atezolizumab (anti-PD-L1) treatment. V gene TRBV19 combines with J gene TRBJ2-1; 10 bases align to TRBD2. The sequence came from a man over 45 with urothelial cancer. CDR3 sequence (DNA): TGTGCCAGTAGTGGACCCGGGACTAGCGTATACAATGAGCAGTTCTTC. It yields the protein CASSGPGTSVYNEQFF.